This T cell receptor (beta chain) was recorded in a study of blood T cells in healthy people across ages (dated by TCRdb to between 2015 and 2016). For context, the study as a whole: In model experiments, roughly one uniquely barcoded TCR beta cDNA molecule per two T cells was captured by template switching. Using deep sequencing normalized with unique cDNA molecular identifiers, the study measured how TCR beta repertoire diversity changes with age. Donors were grouped into four age groups: young (average approximately 15 years), middle-aged (39), aged (around 66) and long-lived (around 82). To avoid experimental bias, donors of different ages were distributed randomly across sequencing lanes. Using the same blood draw, the study looked at two additional independent replicas of 1 million unique cDNA reads for two donors, one aged 18 to 30 and the other aged 80 or older. Beyond this particular receptor, the publication reports: As age increased, observed TCR beta diversity per million T cells dropped in a roughly linear way, and a significant reduction was already evident by age 40. Estimates of total diversity based on one million sequenced T cells were considered lower bounds and underestimates. The long-lived group showed more naive CD4+ T cells, fewer expanded clones and increased TCR diversity than the aged group, suggesting age selection. The CMV infection status of donors was not known, potentially confounding age-related changes in expanded clonotypes. Bulk unsorted PBMC profiling prevented conclusive comparison of naive and antigen-experienced compartments. Observed TCR beta diversity correlated strongly with the percentage of naive T cells measured by flow cytometry.

Libraries were constructed by 5' RACE. The sequencer was an Illumina HiSeq 2500. The second PCR ran for roughly 7 to 12 cycles and used a J-beta primer mix along with a sample-barcoded 5' primer. A unique molecular identifier was introduced onto each TCR beta cDNA molecule by a template-switch 5' adaptor carrying 12 random nucleotides. Each sample yielded at least 2.5 million CDR3-containing paired-end reads. First-strand cDNA was synthesized from all RNA with the Mint cDNA synthesis kit, primed by a TRBC-specific oligonucleotide. After uracil-DNA glycosylase treatment, a first 18-cycle PCR used universal primers M1SS and BC2_uni_R on all cDNA. Processing in the source paper ran as follows. For normalization, 1 million high-quality reads were randomly selected from each sample, with every read carrying a distinct molecular identifier. Instead of being binned into consensus sequences, reads with shared molecular identifiers were discarded. CDR3 identification, clonotype clustering and error correction used MiTCR with a Q25 quality threshold and the strictest error-elimination algorithm. A nonparametric unseen species model using Euler transformation provided a lower-bound estimate of total TCR beta diversity. TCRdb ran its own pipeline on the public reads, namely fastp trimming at Q25 and MiXCR clone calling, and kept in-frame beta chains. Each entry is one CDR3 protein sequence, shown with its most common DNA and genes. TCRdb, rather than the study authors, made the V and J calls. This sample holds about 720,000 distinct CDR3 sequences; 22% were observed only once. Together, the top ten hold 20% to 25% of the sample.

To note about this clonotype: What this receptor recognizes is not known. Base qualities are not recorded, but no much larger clone differs from it by a single base.

The donors were 40 or so Caucasian individuals from Russia, aged 6 to 90 years, who were systemically healthy. Each donor gave 8 to 10 milliliters of peripheral blood, collected into EDTA-treated Vacutainer tubes. Ficoll-Paque density-gradient centrifugation was used to isolate PBMCs, with at least 7 million obtained per sample. Total RNA was extracted from PBMCs with Trizol reagent, with at least 6 micrograms obtained per sample. For every donor, an aliquot of PBMCs went through flow cytometry to measure the percentages of naive CD45RAhigh/CD27high T cells. The CDR3, cysteine through phenylalanine, is 14 amino acids long. Of the read, only the CDR3 DNA is kept; its 42 bases are in frame from base 1. The V end gives up 8 bases and the J end 5 bases, leaving 9 bases in the junction not matched to a gene.

The rearranged chain carries TRBV12-3 or TRBV12-4 and TRBJ2-1, and TRBD2 aligns with 7 junction nucleotides. The receptor was derived from a man in his 70s in good health. What was sequenced was blood. The CDR3 here reads CASVPSGENNEQFF. Here is the DNA: TGTGCCAGCGTCCCCAGCGGGGAAAACAATGAGCAGTTCTTC.